The clone carrying this T cell receptor beta chain was counted a single time. This record belongs to a study of Ad26.COV2.S vaccination and SARS-CoV-2 variants. Measured with immunoSEQ multiplex PCR; TCRdb has only the in-frame clones, and not every one. The sample lists about 450,000 clones; roughly 89% were seen once. V lost 5 bases to trimming and J lost 5 bases, with 8 bases between them. The CDR3 has 12 amino acids. CDR1 is SGHTA, CDR2 FQGNSA, per germline. As for treatment: some 20 received Ad26.COV2.S at low or high dose, single or two shots; about 5 received placebo; per-sample allocation not given. The samples date from day 63 after the first vaccine or placebo injection.

V usage is TRBV7-2 and J usage is TRBJ2-3; TRBD1 might be the D (6 bases). This clonotype was sampled from a person between 18 and 59 years old who received the Ad26.COV2.S COVID-19 vaccine or a placebo. The sequencing here drew on peripheral blood, taken in a trial of Ad26.COV2.S vaccine versus placebo. The CDR3 DNA follows: TGTGCCAGCAGCCGCAGGGGAGATACGCAGTATTTT. Translating gives CASSRRGDTQYF.